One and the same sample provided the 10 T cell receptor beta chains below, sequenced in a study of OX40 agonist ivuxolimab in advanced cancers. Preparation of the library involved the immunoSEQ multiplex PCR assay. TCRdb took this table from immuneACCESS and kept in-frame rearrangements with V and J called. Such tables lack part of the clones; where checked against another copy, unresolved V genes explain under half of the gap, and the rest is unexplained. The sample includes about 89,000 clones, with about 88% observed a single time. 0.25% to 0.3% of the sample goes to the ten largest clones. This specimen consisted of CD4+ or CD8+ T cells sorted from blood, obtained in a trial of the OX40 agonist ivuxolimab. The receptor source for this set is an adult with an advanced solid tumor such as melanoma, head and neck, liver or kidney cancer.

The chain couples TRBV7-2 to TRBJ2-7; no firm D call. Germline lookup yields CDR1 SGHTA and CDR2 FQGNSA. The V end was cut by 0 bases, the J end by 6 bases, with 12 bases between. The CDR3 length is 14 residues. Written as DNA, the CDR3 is TGTGCCAGCAGCTTAGCGGTCCTAGTTCGCGAGCAGTACTTC. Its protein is CASSLAVLVREQYF.

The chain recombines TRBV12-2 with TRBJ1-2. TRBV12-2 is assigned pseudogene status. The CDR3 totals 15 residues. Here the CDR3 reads CASRLALDLTYGYTF. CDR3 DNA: TGTGCAAGTCGCTTAGCGCTGGATCTAACCTATGGCTACACCTTC.

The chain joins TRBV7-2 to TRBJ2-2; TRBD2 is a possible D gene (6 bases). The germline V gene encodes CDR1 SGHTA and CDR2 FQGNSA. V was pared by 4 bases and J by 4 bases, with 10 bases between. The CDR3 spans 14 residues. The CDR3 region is CASSSSASTGELFF. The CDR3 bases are TGTGCCAGCAGCTCTAGCGCGAGCACCGGGGAGCTGTTTTTT.

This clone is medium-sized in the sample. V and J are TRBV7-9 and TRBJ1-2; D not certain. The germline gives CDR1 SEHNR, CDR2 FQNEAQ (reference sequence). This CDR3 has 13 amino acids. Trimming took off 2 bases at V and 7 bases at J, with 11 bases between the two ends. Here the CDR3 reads CASSLRAGTGYTF. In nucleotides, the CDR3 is TGTGCCAGCAGCTTAAGGGCCGGTACTGGCTACACCTTC.

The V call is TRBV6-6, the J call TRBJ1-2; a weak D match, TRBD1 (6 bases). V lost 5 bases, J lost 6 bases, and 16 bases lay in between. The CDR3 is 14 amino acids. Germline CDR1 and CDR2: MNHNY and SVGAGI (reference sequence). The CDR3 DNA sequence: TGTGCCAGCAGTATACAGGGTCGAACGAATGGCTACACCTTC. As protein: CASSIQGRTNGYTF.

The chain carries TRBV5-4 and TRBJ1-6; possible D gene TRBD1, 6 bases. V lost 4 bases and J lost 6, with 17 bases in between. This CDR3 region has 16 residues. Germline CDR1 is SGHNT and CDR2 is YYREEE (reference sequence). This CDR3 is CASSPPTGGGNSPLHF. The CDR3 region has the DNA TGTGCCAGCAGCCCACCGACAGGAGGGGGTAATTCACCCCTCCACTTT.

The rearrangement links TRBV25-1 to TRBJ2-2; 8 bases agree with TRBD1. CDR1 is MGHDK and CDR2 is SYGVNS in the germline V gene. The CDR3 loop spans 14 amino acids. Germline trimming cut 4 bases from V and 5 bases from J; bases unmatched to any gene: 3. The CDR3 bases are TGTGCCAGCAGTGGCAGGGGGCTGACCGGGGAGCTGTTTTTT. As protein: CASSGRGLTGELFF. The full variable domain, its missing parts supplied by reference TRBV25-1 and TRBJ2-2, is EADIYQTPRYLVIGTGKKITLECSQTMGHDKMYWYQQDPGMELHLIHYSYGVNSTEKGDLSSESTVSRIRTEHFPLTLESARPSHTSQYLCASSGRGLTGELFFGEGSRLTVL.

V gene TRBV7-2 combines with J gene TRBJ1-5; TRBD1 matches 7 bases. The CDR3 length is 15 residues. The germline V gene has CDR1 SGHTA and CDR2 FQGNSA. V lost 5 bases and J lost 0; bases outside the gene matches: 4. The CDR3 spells CASSAQGNSNQPQHF. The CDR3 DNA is TGTGCCAGCAGCGCACAGGGGAATAGCAATCAGCCCCAGCATTTT.

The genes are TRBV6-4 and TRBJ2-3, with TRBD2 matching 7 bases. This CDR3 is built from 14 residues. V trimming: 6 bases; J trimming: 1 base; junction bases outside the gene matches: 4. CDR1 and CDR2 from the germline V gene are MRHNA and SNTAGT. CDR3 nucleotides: TGTGCCAGCAGAGAGAGCGGGGGCACAGATACGCAGTATTTT. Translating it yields CASRESGGTDTQYF.

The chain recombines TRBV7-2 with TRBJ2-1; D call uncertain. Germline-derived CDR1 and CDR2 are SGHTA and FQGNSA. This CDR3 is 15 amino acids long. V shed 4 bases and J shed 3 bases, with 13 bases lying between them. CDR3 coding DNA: TGTGCCAGCAGCTACACTGACATAAGCTACAATGAGCAGTTCTTC. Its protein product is CASSYTDISYNEQFF.